The 27 T cell receptor beta chains below all came from one sample that was sequenced in a study of shared T cell receptors in the human thymus (TCRdb year 2021). Libraries came from the immunoSEQ multiplex PCR assay. TCRdb obtained this table from immuneACCESS and retained in-frame rearrangements with V and J assigned. These tables miss some clones; where compared with another copy, unresolved V genes account for less than half of the shortfall, and the remainder is unexplained. The sample table contains 640,000 or so clones; only one count was recorded for 87% of them. The top ten clonotypes cover roughly 0.0087% of the sample. This sample was shared with a second study, whose subject was human thymus T cells.

The sample comprised thymocytes. These receptor sequences come from a boy under three years old with a congenital heart defect. Donor details come from another sample of the same person, matched by shared clones.

The chain joins TRBV7-9 to TRBJ1-5, with no clear D. In germline, CDR1 is SEHNR, CDR2 FQNEAQ (reference sequence). V lost 1 base and J lost 2, with 9 bases in between. The CDR3 sequence is 15 residues long. CDR3 residues: CASSLGPSGNQPQHF. CDR3 sequence (DNA): TGTGCCAGCAGCTTAGGCCCCTCGGGCAATCAGCCCCAGCATTTT.

The chain has TRBV27 and TRBJ2-5; D may be TRBD1 (5 bases). Germline V lookup: CDR1 MNHEY, CDR2 SMNVEV (reference sequence). V was shortened by 0 bases and J by 4 bases, with 9 bases between the two germline ends. CDR3 length equals 14 residues. The CDR3 loop is CASSLSGRAETQYF. DNA of the CDR3: TGTGCCAGCAGTTTATCGGGCAGGGCAGAGACCCAGTACTTC.

The chain carries TRBV7-2 and TRBJ1-2, with a weak D call TRBD1 (5 bases). This CDR3 has 16 residues. Per the germline V gene, CDR1 is SGHTA and CDR2 is FQGNSA. V was trimmed by 5 bases and J by 5 bases, leaving 21 bases between them. CDR3 loop: CASSRGRPVGGYGYTF. The CDR3 DNA reads TGTGCCAGCAGCCGGGGGAGGCCGGTCGGGGGTTATGGCTACACCTTC.

The genes are TRBV6-6 and TRBJ2-2, with TRBD1 matching 7 bases. V lost 10 bases, J lost 2 bases, and 7 bases stayed unmatched. This CDR3 spans 14 amino acids. CDR1 and CDR2 (germline): MNHNY, SVGAGI (reference sequence). The CDR3 coding sequence is TGTGCCACACAGGGGCCAGAAAACACCGGGGAGCTGTTTTTT. Protein product: CATQGPENTGELFF.

CDR3 amino acids: CASSARQGNIQYF. The DNA for the CDR3 is TGTGCCAGCAGTGCCCGACAGGGTAACATTCAGTACTTC. The chain combines TRBV28 with TRBJ2-4, with 7 bases fitting TRBD1. CDR1 and CDR2 (germline): MDHEN, SYDVKM. The CDR3 is 13 amino acids. Germline trimming cut 5 bases from V and 7 bases from J; bases unmatched to any gene: 5.

This clone occurred once. The chain combines TRBV6-6 with TRBJ2-7; no firm D call. The CDR3 covers 14 residues. The V end lost 2 bases, the J end lost 6 bases, and 14 bases lay between the germline ends. The germline V gene has CDR1 MNHNY and CDR2 SVGAGI (reference sequence). CDR3 sequence reads: CASSYAPAIGEQYF. Here the CDR3 DNA reads TGTGCCAGCAGTTACGCGCCCGCCATCGGCGAGCAGTACTTC.

The chain has TRBV29-1 and TRBJ2-7; the match to TRBD1 covers 8 bases. Trimming cost V 7 bases and J 5 bases; bases outside gene matches: 10. The CDR3 totals 13 residues. Per germline, CDR1 SQVTM and CDR2 ANQGSEA. CDR3 nucleotides: TGCAGCGGGATCGGGACAGGATTCGACGAGCAGTACTTC. It yields the protein CSGIGTGFDEQYF.

This clone was observed a few times. This sequence joins TRBV11-1 and TRBJ2-4; 12 nucleotides align to TRBD1. Germline assignment: CDR1 SGHAT and CDR2 FQDESV (reference sequence). The CDR3 runs to 19 residues. Trimming took 1 base from V and 1 from J; bases not matched to a gene: 8. The CDR3 coding sequence is TGTGCCAGCAGCTTAGAGCCGACGGGACAGGGGGCGGCCAAAAACATTCAGTACTTC. Encoded protein: CASSLEPTGQGAAKNIQYF. The variable domain in full, completed from reference TRBV11-1 and TRBJ2-4, reads EAEVAQSPRYKITEKSQAVAFWCDPISGHATLYWYRQILGQGPELLVQFQDESVVDDSQLPKDRFSAERLKGVDSTLKIQPAELGDSAMYLCASSLEPTGQGAAKNIQYFGAGTRLSVL.

The chain employs TRBV2 and TRBJ2-3, with 9 bases identical to TRBD2. Per germline, CDR1 SNHLY and CDR2 FYNNEI. Trimming removed 7 bases from V and 4 bases from J; junction bases left unmatched: 18. The CDR3 contains 18 residues. The CDR3 region is CASIDPRRASGVADTQYF. CDR3 nucleotides: TGTGCCAGCATTGATCCTCGAAGGGCTAGCGGGGTCGCAGATACGCAGTATTTT.

J is TRBJ2-5 and V is TRBV7-6; 8 nucleotides align to TRBD2. In germline, CDR1 is SGHVS, CDR2 FNYEAQ. The CDR3 has 16 residues. V was pared by 3 bases and J by 5 bases, with 11 bases of the junction left unmatched. The CDR3 protein is CASSFGGRWVLETQYF. The CDR3 coding sequence is TGTGCCAGCAGCTTCGGCGGGAGGTGGGTTTTGGAGACCCAGTACTTC.

This clone has just a few counts. The rearrangement joins TRBV28 to TRBJ1-3; no clear D gene. Per the germline V gene, CDR1 is MDHEN and CDR2 is SYDVKM. Trimming removed 10 bases from V and 0 bases from J, with 19 bases in between. The CDR3 runs 16 residues. CDR3 region: CATTNRVPNSGNTIYF. The CDR3 region has the DNA TGTGCCACCACGAACCGGGTGCCCAACTCTGGAAACACCATATATTTT.

The chain couples TRBV29-1 to TRBJ1-2; TRBD1 agrees at 10 bases. The germline CDR1 and CDR2 sequences are SQVTM and ANQGSEA. The CDR3 contains 13 residues. The V segment lost 6 bases and the J segment 12 bases; nucleotides outside the gene matches: 13. The CDR3 nucleotides are TGCAGCGTCCCCTTCCGGGACAGGGGCAACAACACCTTC. It codes for CSVPFRDRGNNTF.

V is TRBV19 and J is TRBJ2-1; 10 bases fit TRBD1. V trimming: 3 bases; J trimming: 1 base; junction bases outside the gene matches: 6. Per the germline V gene, CDR1 is LNHDA and CDR2 is SQIVND (reference sequence). CDR3 length: 17 amino acids. The CDR3 region is CASSITGTGASYNEQFF. CDR3 in DNA: TGTGCCAGTAGTATTACCGGGACAGGGGCGTCCTACAATGAGCAGTTCTTC.

The genes are TRBV25-1 and TRBJ1-3; 8 bases fit TRBD1. V lost 1 base to trimming and J lost 3 bases; unmatched junction nucleotides: 8. Germline assignment: CDR1 MGHDK and CDR2 SYGVNS. This CDR3 comprises 17 residues. CDR3 bases: TGTGCCAGCAGTGAATGGGCGTTGGGACAGGTTGGAAACACCATATATTTT. Its protein product is CASSEWALGQVGNTIYF.

The V call is TRBV4-3, the J call TRBJ2-4, with 14 bases identical to TRBD2. Germline CDR1 reads LGHNA; CDR2 reads YSLEER. This CDR3 region has 17 residues. V dropped 5 bases and J dropped 4; count of bases not matched to a gene: 7. The CDR3 region is CASSIRTSGGHKNIQYF. The CDR3 region has the DNA TGCGCCAGCAGCATACGGACTAGCGGGGGGCATAAAAACATTCAGTACTTC.

V and J are TRBV4-1 and TRBJ1-5; D might be TRBD1 (6 bases). V shed 0 bases and J shed 6 bases, with 21 bases lying between them. Per the germline V gene, CDR1 is MGHRA and CDR2 is YSYEKL. This CDR3 is 18 amino acids long. CDR3 in amino acids: CASSQEVPSNREGQPQHF. The CDR3 DNA reads as TGCGCCAGCAGCCAAGAAGTCCCCTCCAACAGGGAGGGTCAGCCCCAGCATTTT.

The chain links TRBV2 to TRBJ1-1; maybe TRBD1 (5 bases). Germline lookup yields CDR1 SNHLY and CDR2 FYNNEI. CDR3 length equals 11 residues. V was shortened by 8 bases and J by 5 bases, with 9 bases between the two germline ends. CDR3 protein: CASARETEAFF. DNA for the CDR3: TGTGCCAGCGCCAGGGAAACTGAAGCTTTCTTT.

This chain links TRBV6-7 with TRBJ2-7, with a weak D call TRBD2 (6 bases). TRBV6-7 is noted as an ORF with a role that remains uncertain. Trimming removed 6 bases at V and 3 bases at J, with 15 bases between. CDR3 size: 14 residues. The CDR3 nucleotides read TGTGCCAGCAGCGAAAGACAGACTAGCTACGAGCAGTACTTC. This gives the protein CASSERQTSYEQYF.

The genes are TRBV28 and TRBJ1-2; TRBD1 matches 7 bases. Germline-derived CDR1 and CDR2 are MDHEN and SYDVKM. The CDR3 length is 16 residues. The junction had 9 bases not matched to a gene; V was cut back by 3 bases and J by 2 bases. The chain's CDR3 is CASSFLPSTGNYGYTF. The CDR3 nucleotides read TGTGCCAGCAGTTTTTTGCCCTCGACAGGGAACTATGGCTACACCTTC.

This chain links TRBV28 with TRBJ2-1; D not resolved. Germline V gene data show CDR1 as MDHEN and CDR2 as SYDVKM. V lost 5 bases and J 8 bases, leaving 13 bases between the germline ends. The CDR3 sequence is 13 residues long. The CDR3: CASSHPRGDEQFF. The CDR3, as DNA: TGTGCCAGCAGTCACCCTCGAGGAGATGAGCAGTTCTTC.

The gene calls are TRBV4-1 and TRBJ2-5, with D perhaps TRBD2 (5 bases). The ends were cut back, 0 bases at V and 1 base at J, with 15 bases in the middle. CDR1 and CDR2 from the germline V gene are MGHRA and YSYEKL. The CDR3 sequence is 17 residues long. The CDR3 DNA sequence: TGCGCCAGCAGCCAAGATCGGGAAGCGGATAGCCAAGAGACCCAGTACTTC. This gives the protein CASSQDREADSQETQYF.

The chain couples TRBV28 to TRBJ2-3, with 9 nucleotides matching TRBD2. This CDR3 has 15 amino acids. Germline V gene lookup returns CDR1 MDHEN and CDR2 SYDVKM. V was clipped by 10 bases and J by 1 base; unmatched bases: 9. The CDR3 sequence is CATATSGPRTDTQYF. DNA of the CDR3: TGTGCCACCGCGACTAGCGGACCTCGCACAGATACGCAGTATTTT. Full variable domain (remainder filled in from reference TRBV28 and TRBJ2-3): DVKVTQSSRYLVKRTGEKVFLECVQDMDHENMFWYRQDPGLGLRLIYFSYDVKMKEKGDIPEGYSVSREKKERFSLILESASTNQTSMYLCATATSGPRTDTQYFGPGTRLTVL.

As DNA, the CDR3 is TGTGCCAGCAGCTTTGACAGGGGGAAGTGTTTTGGCTACACCTTC. This translates into CASSFDRGKCFGYTF. The chain couples TRBV5-4 to TRBJ1-2; 9 nucleotides line up with TRBD1. Germline CDR1 is SGHNT and CDR2 is YYREEE (reference sequence). The CDR3 sequence is 15 residues long. Losses at the gene ends were 2 bases for V and 7 bases for J; bases not matched to a gene: 9.

In DNA, the CDR3 is TGTGCCAGCAGCCCCAGCAGGGCACCTGAAGCTTTCTTT. Translated: CASSPSRAPEAFF. The chain has TRBV7-2 and TRBJ1-1, with a possible D match to TRBD1 (5 bases). V lost 5 bases and J lost 6, with 13 bases in between. Germline CDR1 SGHTA, CDR2 FQGNSA. The CDR3 extends over 13 amino acids.

The chain recombines TRBV30 with TRBJ2-1, with 7 bases aligning to TRBD2. Germline loops: CDR1 GTSNPN, CDR2 SVGIG (reference sequence). V was pared by 5 bases and J by 4 bases, with 32 bases of the junction left unmatched. This CDR3 has 22 residues. The DNA for the CDR3 is TGTGCCTGGGGTGGTAGGCGGGAGACTCCTCACCCGAGCCCGTTTCTATACAATGAGCAGTTCTTC. Translated, it gives CAWGGRRETPHPSPFLYNEQFF.

This rearrangement joins TRBV5-4 to TRBJ2-3; D may be TRBD2 (5 bases). CDR1 is SGHNT, CDR2 YYREEE, per germline (reference sequence). CDR3 size: 14 residues. V shed 1 base and J shed 4 bases, with 10 bases lying between them. CDR3: CASSLRGHADTQYF. CDR3 coding DNA: TGTGCCAGCAGCTTGAGAGGGCACGCAGATACGCAGTATTTT.

The J gene is TRBJ2-7, the V gene TRBV9; TRBD1 aligns across 8 bases. Germline V gene data show CDR1 as SGDLS and CDR2 as YYNGEE. CDR3 length equals 15 residues. With 4 bases clipped from V and 5 bases from J, the junction kept 11 bases outside the gene matches. This CDR3 is CASSPATGEENEQYF. The CDR3 coding sequence is TGTGCCAGCAGCCCAGCGACAGGGGAGGAGAACGAGCAGTACTTC.